This T cell receptor beta chain stems from a study of T cell changes during pregnancy in multiple sclerosis. V lost 8 bases and J lost 1; bases outside the gene matches: 7. Germline CDR1 and CDR2: MRHNA and SNTAGT. The length of the CDR3 is 15 residues. This clone was picked up one time. TCRdb's copy holds only in-frame clones and misses some; the assay was immunoSEQ multiplex PCR. Of 25,000 to 35,000 clones in the sample, around 89% were seen once. The material sequenced was CD4+ T cells from peripheral blood mononuclear cells, taken in the first trimester of pregnancy. This clonotype was sampled from a female donor in good health, enrolled as a control in a pregnancy study. The chain joins TRBV6-4 to TRBJ2-2, with 7 nucleotides matching TRBD2. CDR3 DNA sequence: TGTGCCAGCGCTCTAAGCGGGGAGAACACCGGGGAGCTGTTTTTT. It translates to CASALSGENTGELFF.